The sequence of this TCR beta chain was determined in a study of blood T cell repertoires in COVID-19. Cohorts were assigned according to the clinical history that participants reported. Clones were read by immunoSEQ multiplex PCR, and TCRdb kept only the in-frame ones, dropping some. The table records roughly 430,000 clones, approximately 85% of them present only once. The CDR3 runs 16 residues. V lost 4 bases and J 4 bases, leaving 18 bases between the germline ends. Looked up from germline, CDR1 is KGHDR and CDR2 is SFDVKD. The sequence derives from a middle-aged woman with acute COVID-19. The sample taken for sequencing was PBMCs or T cells enriched from blood (not recorded which). The V and J genes are TRBV24-1 and TRBJ2-5, with D possibly matching TRBD1 (5 bases). CDR3 DNA sequence: TGTGCCACCAGTGACCCTGAGGCAGGGTTTACAGAGACCCAGTACTTC. Protein product: CATSDPEAGFTETQYF.